One and the same sample provided the 9 T cell receptor beta chains below, sequenced in a study of blood T cell repertoires in COVID-19. Clones were read by immunoSEQ multiplex PCR, and TCRdb kept only the in-frame ones, dropping some. The table records some 150,000 clones, 65% to 90% of them present only once. The sequenced sample consisted of peripheral blood. These receptors were collected from a woman aged 45-65 years in a cohort sampled during active or convalescent COVID-19.

The gene calls are TRBV30 and TRBJ2-6, with a possible D match to TRBD1 (6 bases). V lost 0 bases to trimming and J lost 2 bases, with 11 bases between them. There are 16 residues in the CDR3. The V gene's germline CDR1 is GTSNPN and CDR2 SVGIG (reference sequence). The CDR3 sequence is CAWSVRGHPGANVLTF. DNA of the CDR3: TGTGCCTGGAGTGTACGGGGACACCCTGGGGCCAACGTCCTGACTTTC.

With regard to this clone: Other DNA sequences in this specimen translate into the identical CDR3. The rearrangement joins TRBV2 to TRBJ1-1, with D possibly matching TRBD1 (6 bases). The CDR3 has 13 residues. The germline V gene has CDR1 SNHLY and CDR2 FYNNEI. The V and J ends lost 6 bases and 0 bases respectively, with 8 bases between them. CDR3: CASSGQLNTEAFF. The CDR3 region has the DNA TGTGCCAGCAGCGGACAGTTGAACACTGAAGCTTTCTTT.

The chain carries TRBV24-1 and TRBJ2-3; TRBD1 matches at 8 bases. CDR1 is KGHDR, CDR2 SFDVKD, per germline. The CDR3 length is 16 residues. Germline trimming cut 4 bases from V and 0 bases from J; bases unmatched to any gene: 5. In nucleotides, the CDR3 is TGTGCCACCAGTGACCCGGGACAGGCCAGCACAGATACGCAGTATTTT. Amino acids: CATSDPGQASTDTQYF.

The rearrangement uses TRBV7-8 and TRBJ2-3; 7 bases match TRBD2. The CDR3 has 14 residues. The germline CDR1 and CDR2 sequences are SGHVS and FQNEAQ. Germline trimming cut 5 bases from V and 5 bases from J; bases unmatched to any gene: 7. DNA for the CDR3: TGTGCCAGCAGCCCCCGGACTAGGGGAGATACGCAGTATTTT. Translating it yields CASSPRTRGDTQYF.

A few counts support this clone. This chain joins TRBV6-5 and TRBJ1-1, with 12 bases lining up with TRBD1. The CDR3 is 15 amino acids. Per the germline V gene, CDR1 is MNHEY and CDR2 is SVGAGI. V gave up 6 bases and J gave up 1 base; unmatched junction bases: 3. CDR3 in amino acids: CASRPGQGANTEAFF. In DNA, the CDR3 is TGTGCCAGCAGACCGGGACAGGGGGCGAACACTGAAGCTTTCTTT.

This chain joins TRBV12-5 and TRBJ2-3; D call uncertain. The CDR3 totals 16 residues. CDR1 and CDR2 from the germline V gene are LGHNT and FRNRAP. V shed 2 bases and J shed 1 base, with 13 bases lying between them. Here the CDR3 reads CASGLPRGLRTDTQYF. The CDR3 bases are TGTGCTAGTGGTTTGCCACGTGGCTTACGCACAGATACGCAGTATTTT. Together with reference TRBV12-5 and TRBJ2-3, the CDR3 gives the full variable domain: DARVTQTPRHKVTEMGQEVTMRCQPILGHNTVFWYRQTMMQGLELLAYFRNRAPLDDSGMPKDRFSAEMPDATLATLKIQPSEPRDSAVYFCASGLPRGLRTDTQYFGPGTRLTVL.

The CDR3 loop reads CASSPREGSTNEKLFF. CDR3 in DNA: TGTGCCAGCTCACCGAGGGAGGGCTCAACTAATGAAAAACTGTTTTTT. This sequence joins TRBV18 and TRBJ1-4; D is unclear. The V and J ends lost 3 bases and 0 bases respectively, with 11 bases between them. Germline V CDR1 and CDR2: KGHSH, LQKENI. This CDR3 is 16 amino acids long.

The sample holds one count of this clone. The V and J genes are TRBV18 and TRBJ2-1, with unresolved D. V was pared by 4 bases and J by 0 bases, with 4 bases between. This CDR3 is 13 amino acids long. Germline-derived CDR1 and CDR2 are KGHSH and LQKENI. CDR3 nucleotide sequence: TGTGCCAGCTCACGGAGCTCCTACAATGAGCAGTTCTTC. Protein: CASSRSSYNEQFF. The entire variable domain, with the rest obtained from reference TRBV18 and TRBJ2-1, is as follows: NAGVMQNPRHLVRRRGQEARLRCSPMKGHSHVYWYRQLPEEGLKFMVYLQKENIIDESGMPKERFSAEFPKEGPSILRIQQVVRGDSAAYFCASSRSSYNEQFFGPGTRLTVL.

The rearrangement uses TRBV30 and TRBJ1-6; TRBD1 agrees at 12 bases. V lost 7 bases, J lost 9 bases, and 7 bases stayed unmatched. CDR1 is GTSNPN, CDR2 SVGIG, per germline (reference sequence). The CDR3 length is 14 residues. The CDR3 is CAFSPGQGASPLHF. CDR3 DNA sequence: TGTGCCTTCTCGCCGGGACAGGGGGCTTCACCCCTCCACTTT.